One sample yielded the 21 T cell receptor beta chains listed below, sequenced in a study of CD8 T cells in ankylosing spondylitis. TCRdb passed the 5' RACE reads through MiXCR, listing each CDR3 protein once. The table shows about 400,000 distinct CDR3 sequences, with approximately 22% occurring only once. The material sequenced was blood, either unsorted or a sorted T cell fraction (not recorded which). These receptor sequences come from a male donor with ankylosing spondylitis or in good health (not recorded which).

V usage is TRBV15 and J usage is TRBJ2-3, with unresolved D. Trimming removed 6 bases at V and 2 bases at J, with 6 bases between. This CDR3 region has 12 residues. The germline CDR1 and CDR2 sequences are LNHNV and YYDKDF (reference sequence). The chain's CDR3 is CATSENTDTQYF. The CDR3 DNA reads TGTGCCACCAGTGAGAACACAGATACGCAGTATTTT. The entire variable domain, with the rest obtained from reference TRBV15 and TRBJ2-3, is as follows: DAMVIQNPRYQVTQFGKPVTLSCSQTLNHNVMYWYQQKSSQAPKLLFHYYDKDFNNEADTPDNFQSRRPNTSFCFLDIRSPGLGDTAMYLCATSENTDTQYFGPGTRLTVL.

This clonotype was counted only a few times. The chain carries TRBV10-2 and TRBJ2-5; the D gene is possibly TRBD1 (5 bases). The CDR3 runs to 14 residues. Between the trimmed V and J ends, which lost 1 base and 5 bases, there was a span of 11 bases. Germline V gene lookup returns CDR1 WSHSY and CDR2 SAAADI. The CDR3 loop reads CASSELQGKETQYF. In DNA form, the CDR3 reads TGCGCCAGCAGTGAGTTGCAGGGCAAGGAGACCCAGTACTTC.

This clonotype has a handful of counts. The V gene is TRBV14, the J gene TRBJ1-1; D perhaps matches TRBD1 (6 bases). The length of the CDR3 is 13 residues. V lost 1 base and J 11 bases, leaving 14 bases between the germline ends. CDR1 and CDR2 (germline): SGHDN, FVKESK. DNA of the CDR3: TGTGCCAGCAGCCAAGTAAGGGGGGTGAACGCTTTCTTT. It is translated as CASSQVRGVNAFF.

The chain has TRBV28 and TRBJ2-7, with TRBD2 matching over 7 bases. The germline CDR1 and CDR2 sequences are MDHEN and SYDVKM. V lost 5 bases, J lost 3 bases, and 7 bases stayed unmatched. This CDR3 has 14 residues. This CDR3 is CASSQTSADYEQYF. The DNA of the CDR3 is TGTGCCAGCAGTCAAACTAGCGCGGACTACGAGCAGTACTTC. Supplemented by reference TRBV28 and TRBJ2-7, the full variable domain reads DVKVTQSSRYLVKRTGEKVFLECVQDMDHENMFWYRQDPGLGLRLIYFSYDVKMKEKGDIPEGYSVSREKKERFSLILESASTNQTSMYLCASSQTSADYEQYFGPGTRLTVT.

The rearrangement joins TRBV29-1 to TRBJ2-7; possible D gene TRBD1, 6 bases. CDR1 is SQVTM and CDR2 is ANQGSEA in the germline V gene. V was clipped by 0 bases and J by 5 bases, with 14 bases between them. This CDR3 contains 14 residues. CDR3 region: CSVEETGSGDEQYF. In DNA form, the CDR3 reads TGCAGCGTTGAAGAAACAGGGAGCGGCGACGAGCAGTACTTC.

The rearrangement joins TRBV13 to TRBJ1-1; D unresolved. Looked up from germline, CDR1 is PRHDT and CDR2 is FYEKMQ (reference sequence). V was pared by 2 bases and J by 4 bases, with 8 bases between. This CDR3 has 13 residues. CDR3 coding DNA: TGTGCCAGCAGCTTAAAGGGCATCACTGAAGCTTTCTTT. As protein: CASSLKGITEAFF.

This clonotype was seen more than once but under ten times. The chain carries TRBV7-8 and TRBJ1-2, with D unclear. Looked up from germline, CDR1 is SGHVS and CDR2 is FQNEAQ. V was clipped by 1 base and J by 8 bases, with 14 bases between them. CDR3 length equals 14 residues. For the CDR3, the DNA is TGTGCCAGCAGCTTAGATTCCGCGGCGAGGGGCTACACCTTC. It is translated as CASSLDSAARGYTF.

This clonotype came up once. The V and J genes are TRBV13 and TRBJ2-7; TRBD1 aligns across 7 bases. The CDR3 is 14 amino acids. V was pared by 5 bases and J by 7 bases, with 11 bases of the junction left unmatched. Per the germline V gene, CDR1 is PRHDT and CDR2 is FYEKMQ (reference sequence). CDR3 region: CASSTGTVGREQYF. CDR3 DNA sequence: TGTGCCAGCAGCACCGGGACAGTTGGCCGGGAGCAGTACTTC.

This clonotype was recorded a few times. The V gene is TRBV11-2, the J gene TRBJ1-1; tentatively, D is TRBD1 (6 bases). The CDR3 has 13 residues. Trimming removed 6 bases from V and 5 bases from J, with 13 bases in between. CDR1 and CDR2 (germline): SGHAT, FQNNGV. The CDR3 DNA follows: TGTGCCAGCAGGTCAGCAGGGGTGACTGAAGCTTTCTTT. It codes for CASRSAGVTEAFF.

The J gene is TRBJ2-1, the V gene TRBV2; 12 bases are shared with TRBD2. The trim removed 4 bases at V and 10 bases at J, leaving 8 bases unmatched. Germline V lookup: CDR1 SNHLY, CDR2 FYNNEI. CDR3 length equals 15 residues. CDR3 sequence reads: CASSGLAGGHYEQFF. For the CDR3, the DNA is TGTGCCAGCAGTGGGCTAGCGGGGGGGCATTACGAGCAGTTCTTC.

This clonotype was picked up a small number of times. This chain connects TRBV12-3 or TRBV12-4 to TRBJ2-5, with a possible D match to TRBD1 (5 bases). The CDR3 contains 15 residues. Trimming removed 7 bases at V and 5 bases at J, with 20 bases between. CDR3 DNA: TGTGCCAGCACCCCGCACCCCCCAAGACAGGAGACCCAGTACTTC. Residues: CASTPHPPRQETQYF.

V usage is TRBV7-9 and J usage is TRBJ2-1; D gene uncertain. From germline, CDR1 is SEHNR and CDR2 FQNEAQ (reference sequence). Trimming removed 2 bases from V and 0 bases from J, with 8 bases in between. The CDR3 sequence is 15 residues long. CDR3: CASSLSWSSYNEQFF. The CDR3 DNA follows: TGTGCCAGCAGCTTATCTTGGTCCTCCTACAATGAGCAGTTCTTC.

The rearrangement joins TRBV20-1 to TRBJ2-3; 12 nucleotides align to TRBD2. Trimming removed 0 bases from V and 4 bases from J; junction bases left unmatched: 8. The length of the CDR3 is 17 residues. Per germline, CDR1 DFQATT and CDR2 SNEGSKA (reference sequence). This chain's CDR3 is CSARDLAGGRPADTQYF. Written as DNA, the CDR3 is TGCAGTGCTAGAGACCTAGCGGGGGGGAGGCCGGCAGATACGCAGTATTTT.

This clonotype was observed a handful of times. CDR3 residues: CSARPGLNEQYF. CDR3 bases: TGCAGTGCTAGACCAGGATTGAACGAGCAGTACTTC. V is TRBV20-1 and J is TRBJ2-7; D not resolved. This CDR3 region has 12 residues. V lost 2 bases, J lost 5 bases, and 10 bases lay in between. CDR1 is DFQATT and CDR2 is SNEGSKA in the germline V gene (reference sequence).

This clonotype was seen a few times. This chain connects TRBV9 to TRBJ2-4; tentatively, D is TRBD1 (6 bases). The length of the CDR3 is 15 residues. Germline lookup yields CDR1 SGDLS and CDR2 YYNGEE. The V end lost 0 bases, the J end lost 9 bases, and 16 bases lay between the germline ends. The CDR3 DNA reads as TGTGCCAGCAGCGTAGAGAGGGGGACGGGGAGCATTCAGTACTTC. This gives the protein CASSVERGTGSIQYF.

V is TRBV2 and J is TRBJ2-2, with D possibly being TRBD2 (5 bases). Trimming removed 5 bases from V and 4 bases from J, with 8 bases in between. This CDR3 has 13 residues. Germline CDR1 and CDR2: SNHLY and FYNNEI. The CDR3 DNA sequence: TGTGCCAGCAGTTATGCGGGCACCGGGGAGCTGTTTTTT. Its translation is CASSYAGTGELFF.

This clonotype was observed a few times. The chain joins TRBV29-1 to TRBJ2-1; weak D call: TRBD1 (6 bases). The length of the CDR3 is 16 residues. V lost 0 bases to trimming and J lost 12 bases, with 24 bases between them. Germline lookup yields CDR1 SQVTM and CDR2 ANQGSEA. CDR3: CSVEEVAGASYNGQFF. As DNA, the CDR3 is TGCAGCGTTGAAGAAGTTGCAGGGGCCTCCTACAACGGGCAGTTCTTC.

This clonotype was counted between two and nine times. V is TRBV12-3 or TRBV12-4 and J is TRBJ2-1, with TRBD1 identical over 9 bases. V shed 5 bases, J shed 10 bases, and the junction held 15 bases outside the gene matches. This CDR3 is built from 16 residues. CDR3: CASSTPGTGRGGEQFF. The DNA for the CDR3 is TGTGCCAGCAGTACACCCGGGACAGGGCGTGGGGGGGAGCAGTTCTTC.

This chain uses TRBV4-1 with TRBJ2-1; 9 bases line up with TRBD2. Germline V gene data show CDR1 as MGHRA and CDR2 as YSYEKL. The CDR3 is made up of 16 amino acids. Unmatched junction bases numbered 13, after V lost 3 bases and J lost 10 bases. This CDR3 is CASSQVLRLAASEQFF. The CDR3 nucleotides are TGCGCCAGCAGCCAGGTCCTTAGACTAGCGGCCTCGGAGCAGTTCTTC.

The chain uses TRBV12-3 or TRBV12-4 and TRBJ2-7; D possibly corresponds to TRBD2 (6 bases). CDR3 length: 12 residues. V dropped 3 bases and J dropped 5 bases, with 8 bases sitting between them. CDR3 loop: CASSFAGNEQYF. The CDR3 DNA reads as TGTGCCAGCAGTTTTGCGGGAAACGAGCAGTACTTC.

The chain recombines TRBV7-9 with TRBJ2-7, with D perhaps matching TRBD1 (6 bases). CDR3 length equals 15 residues. Germline CDR1 and CDR2: SEHNR and FQNEAQ (reference sequence). Trimming stripped 1 base from V and 3 bases from J, with 13 bases between. The CDR3 protein is CASSLVGAADYEQYF. The CDR3 coding sequence is TGTGCCAGCAGCTTAGTGGGGGCAGCGGACTACGAGCAGTACTTC.